This T cell receptor beta chain stems from a study of cytotoxic CD8 clonotypes in ibrutinib-treated CLL. The wider study: The patient breakdown showed approximately 11 relapsed/refractory and approximately 15 treatment-naive cases, with 17 to 18 IGHV unmutated. Treatment had run for a median about 12 months, range 6 to 36, when response samples were taken.

This table comes from immunoSEQ multiplex PCR, and its TCRdb copy is limited to in-frame clones, with some not included. In the table there are some 26,000 clones, about 82% of which are singletons. Germline CDR1 MNHNS, CDR2 SASEGT. This CDR3 contains 15 residues. V dropped 2 bases and J dropped 4 bases, with 13 bases sitting between them. Study results and limitations: At baseline, clonality was higher than in age-matched healthy donors and correlated with CD8+ counts.

This clone is deemed medium-sized. Its cognate antigen is unknown. This receptor was identified in a human donor with chronic lymphocytic leukemia. The chain uses TRBV6-1 and TRBJ2-3; tentative D call: TRBD2 (6 bases). Sequences were derived from PBMCs, sampled after 24 months of ibrutinib treatment. The CDR3 protein is CASSESVGGPDTQYF. The CDR3 region has the DNA TGTGCCAGCAGTGAATCAGTGGGGGGACCAGATACGCAGTATTTT.